This T cell receptor beta chain was sequenced in a study of cytomegalovirus exposure and HLA in healthy donors. Looking at the study overall: Approximately 180 million T cells yielded over 90 million unique TCR beta sequences in earlier analysis. Overall study results and limits: A previous analysis found most TCR beta V segments productive roughly 87% or roughly 30% of the time.

V was shortened by 5 bases and J by 6 bases, with 26 bases between the two germline ends. The CDR3 runs 17 residues. The V gene's germline CDR1 is SGHVS and CDR2 FNYEAQ. About this clone: The antigen is not known.

With 60 Vbeta and 13 Jbeta primers, the PCR was carried out. Profiled with immunoSEQ multiplex PCR; TCRdb holds only in-frame clones, not every one. The table has fewer than 85,000 clones, about three quarters seen once. This receptor was obtained from a woman aged 35 to 49 in good health and CMV-seropositive. The gene calls are TRBV7-6 and TRBJ2-7; possible D gene TRBD2, 6 bases. The sample comprised PBMCs. The DNA for the CDR3 is TGTGCCAGCAGCCACGGAATTGAACGGGACGGGACTTCCGAGCAGTACTTC. It encodes CASSHGIERDGTSEQYF.